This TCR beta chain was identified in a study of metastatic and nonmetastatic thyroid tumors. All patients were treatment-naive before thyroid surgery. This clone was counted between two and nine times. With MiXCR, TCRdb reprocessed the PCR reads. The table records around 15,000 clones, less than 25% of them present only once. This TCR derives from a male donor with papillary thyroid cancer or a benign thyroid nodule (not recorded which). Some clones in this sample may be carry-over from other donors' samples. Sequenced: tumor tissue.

CDR3: CASSPGTAYTF. Here the CDR3 DNA reads TGTGCCAGCAGCCCCGGGACAGCCTACACCTTC. The chain employs TRBV12-3 or TRBV12-4 and TRBJ1-2; 7 nucleotides agree with TRBD1. The CDR3 runs 11 residues. After removal of 6 bases from V and 10 bases from J, the junction contained 5 bases not matched to a gene.